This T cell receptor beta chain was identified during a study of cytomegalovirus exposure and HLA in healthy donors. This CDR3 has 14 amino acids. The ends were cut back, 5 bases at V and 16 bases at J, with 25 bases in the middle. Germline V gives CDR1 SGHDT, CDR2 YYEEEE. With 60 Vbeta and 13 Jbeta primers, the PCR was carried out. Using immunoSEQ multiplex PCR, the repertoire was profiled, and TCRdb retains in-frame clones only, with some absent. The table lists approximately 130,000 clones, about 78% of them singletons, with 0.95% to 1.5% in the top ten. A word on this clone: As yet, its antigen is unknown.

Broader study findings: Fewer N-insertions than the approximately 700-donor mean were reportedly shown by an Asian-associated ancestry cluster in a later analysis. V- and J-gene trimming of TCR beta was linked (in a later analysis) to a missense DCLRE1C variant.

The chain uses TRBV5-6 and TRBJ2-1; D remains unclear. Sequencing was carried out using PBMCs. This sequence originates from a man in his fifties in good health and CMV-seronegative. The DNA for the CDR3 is TGTGCCAGCAGTCCGCTTGGCGGCTCAATATCTCTTTTCTTC. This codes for CASSPLGGSISLFF.